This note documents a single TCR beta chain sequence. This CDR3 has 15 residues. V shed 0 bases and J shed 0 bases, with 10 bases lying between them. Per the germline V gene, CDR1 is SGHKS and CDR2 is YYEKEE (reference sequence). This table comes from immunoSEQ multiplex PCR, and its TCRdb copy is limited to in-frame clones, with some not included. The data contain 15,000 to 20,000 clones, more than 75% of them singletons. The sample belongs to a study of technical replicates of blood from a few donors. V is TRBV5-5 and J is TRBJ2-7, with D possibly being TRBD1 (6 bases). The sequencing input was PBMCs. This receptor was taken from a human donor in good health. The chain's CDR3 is CASSLVTGISYEQYF. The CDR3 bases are TGTGCCAGCAGCTTGGTAACAGGGATCTCCTACGAGCAGTACTTC.